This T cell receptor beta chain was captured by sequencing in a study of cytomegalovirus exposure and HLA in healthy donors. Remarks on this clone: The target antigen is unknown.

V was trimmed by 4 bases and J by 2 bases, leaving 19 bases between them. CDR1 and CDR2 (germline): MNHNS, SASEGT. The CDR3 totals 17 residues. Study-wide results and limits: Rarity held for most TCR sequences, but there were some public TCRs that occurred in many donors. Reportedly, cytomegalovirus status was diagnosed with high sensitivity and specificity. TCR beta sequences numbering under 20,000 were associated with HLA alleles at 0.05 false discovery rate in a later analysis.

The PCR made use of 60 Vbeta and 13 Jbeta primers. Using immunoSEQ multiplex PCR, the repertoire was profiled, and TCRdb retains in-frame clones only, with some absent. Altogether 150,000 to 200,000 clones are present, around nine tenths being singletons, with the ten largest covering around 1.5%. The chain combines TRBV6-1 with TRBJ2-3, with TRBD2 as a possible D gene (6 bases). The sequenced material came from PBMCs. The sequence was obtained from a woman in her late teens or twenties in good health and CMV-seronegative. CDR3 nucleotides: TGTGCCAGCAGTGCCTTGGGGGGAGTAGCAGACACAGATACGCAGTATTTT. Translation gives CASSALGGVADTDTQYF.